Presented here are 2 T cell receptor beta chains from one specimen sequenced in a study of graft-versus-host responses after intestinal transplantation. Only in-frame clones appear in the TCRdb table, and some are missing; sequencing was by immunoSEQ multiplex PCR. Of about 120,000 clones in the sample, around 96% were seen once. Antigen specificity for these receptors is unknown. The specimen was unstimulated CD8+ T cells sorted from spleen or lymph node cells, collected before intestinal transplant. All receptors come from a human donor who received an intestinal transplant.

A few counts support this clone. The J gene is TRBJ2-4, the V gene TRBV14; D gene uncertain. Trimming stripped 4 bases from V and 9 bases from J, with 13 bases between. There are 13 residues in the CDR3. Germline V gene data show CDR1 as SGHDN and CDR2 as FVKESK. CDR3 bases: TGTGCCAGCAGCCTTTCTGGGTTGAGCATTCAGTACTTC. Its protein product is CASSLSGLSIQYF. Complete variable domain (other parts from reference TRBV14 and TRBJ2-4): EAGVTQFPSHSVIEKGQTVTLRCDPISGHDNLYWYRRVMGKEIKFLLHFVKESKQDESGMPNNRFLAERTGGTYSTLKVQPAELEDSGVYFCASSLSGLSIQYFGAGTRLSVL.

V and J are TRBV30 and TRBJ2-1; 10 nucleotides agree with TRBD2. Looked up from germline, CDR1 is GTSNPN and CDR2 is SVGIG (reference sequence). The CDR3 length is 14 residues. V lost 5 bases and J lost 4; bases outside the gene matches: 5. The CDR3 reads CAWEREGLYNEQFF. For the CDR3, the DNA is TGTGCCTGGGAGCGGGAGGGCCTTTACAATGAGCAGTTCTTC. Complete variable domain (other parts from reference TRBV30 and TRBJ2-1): SQTIHQWPATLVQPVGSPLSLECTVEGTSNPNLYWYRQAAGRGLQLLFYSVGIGQISSEVPQNLSASRPQDRQFILSSKKLLLSDSGFYLCAWEREGLYNEQFFGPGTRLTVL.